Included here is one T cell receptor beta chain sequence, with context. The clone's antigen remains unknown. No base qualities exist here, and no much larger clone lies one base off it. This entry belongs to a study of OX40 agonist ivuxolimab in advanced cancers. Context from the whole study: Ivuxolimab was an agonistic, fully human IgG2 monoclonal antibody directed against OX40 (CD134), a costimulatory receptor. Intravenous ivuxolimab was administered to patients every 2 weeks at six dose levels: 0.01, 0.1, 0.3, 1.5, 3 and 10 mg/kg. Of the approximately 54 dose-escalation patients, hepatocellular carcinoma was present in around 20, melanoma in roughly 15, renal cell carcinoma in 9 and head and neck cancer in 9. The dose-escalation cohort was about 86% male with a mean age of about 58 years, ranging from about 23 to 85. Prior anti-PD-1, anti-PD-L1 or anti-CTLA-4 therapy was permitted, and 30% to 50% of dose-escalation patients had received checkpoint inhibitors. Three dose-escalation patients achieved partial responses, one with hepatocellular carcinoma and two with cutaneous melanoma. Peripheral TCRbeta sequencing aimed to test whether ivuxolimab altered TCR sequence diversity and caused clonal T-cell expansion. The monotherapy dose-escalation portion (N of about 57 patients) of the phase I ivuxolimab trial is reported in the paper.

Results the study describes overall, beyond this receptor: Low levels of normalized T-cell clonal expansion were also shown by some nonresponding patients. The antigen specificity of the peripheral T cells that underwent clonal expansion was not determined. At doses of 0.1 to 3.0 mg/kg, clonal expansion of both CD4+ and CD8+ T cells in blood was seen between baseline and week 6. In partial responders in the 0.1-3.0 mg/kg groups, normalized peripheral clonal expansion was found to be among the lowest, especially among CD8+ T cells. After ivuxolimab, more expanded clones were found on average in CD8+ T cells than in CD4+ T cells.

Patients with a history of autoimmune disease or receiving systemic immunosuppression were excluded from the trial. In every dose cohort, peripheral blood was drawn for TCR sequencing at baseline, cycle 4 day 1, and cycle 7 day 1. The samples were taken from a phase I, first-in-human, multicenter, open-label dose-escalation trial of ivuxolimab. The trial enrolled adults with locally advanced or metastatic head and neck squamous cell, hepatocellular, melanoma or renal cell carcinoma. CD4+ and CD8+ T cells were sorted separately from peripheral blood before TCR sequencing. Genomic DNA was extracted from sorted cells for sequencing of the TCRbeta CDR3 region. TCRbeta CDR3 regions were sequenced using the immunoSEQ Assay. TCRdb took this table from immuneACCESS and kept in-frame rearrangements with V and J called. Such tables lack part of the clones; where checked against another copy, unresolved V genes explain under half of the gap, and the rest is unexplained. The sample table lists more than 50,000 clones, over 80% of them with a count of one. Roughly 1.9% of the sample goes to the ten largest clones.

This TCR came from an adult with an advanced solid tumor such as melanoma, head and neck, liver or kidney cancer. The sequences come from CD4+ or CD8+ T cells sorted from blood, collected in a trial of the OX40 agonist ivuxolimab.

The DNA sequence is as follows: TGCGCCAGCAGCCAAACCGGGACAGGGGACACTGAAGCTTTCTTT. Translated, this gives CASSQTGTGDTEAFF. This receptor chain uses TRBV4-3 and TRBJ1-1; 10 central bases correspond to TRBD1. V ends up 2 bases short and J 3 bases short, with an unmatched junction base count of 3. CDR1 and CDR2 were assigned from the germline V gene as LGHNA and YSLEER. The CDR3 sequence holds 15 residues, the cysteine and phenylalanine included. The CDR3 DNA has 45 bases and is translated from base 1.